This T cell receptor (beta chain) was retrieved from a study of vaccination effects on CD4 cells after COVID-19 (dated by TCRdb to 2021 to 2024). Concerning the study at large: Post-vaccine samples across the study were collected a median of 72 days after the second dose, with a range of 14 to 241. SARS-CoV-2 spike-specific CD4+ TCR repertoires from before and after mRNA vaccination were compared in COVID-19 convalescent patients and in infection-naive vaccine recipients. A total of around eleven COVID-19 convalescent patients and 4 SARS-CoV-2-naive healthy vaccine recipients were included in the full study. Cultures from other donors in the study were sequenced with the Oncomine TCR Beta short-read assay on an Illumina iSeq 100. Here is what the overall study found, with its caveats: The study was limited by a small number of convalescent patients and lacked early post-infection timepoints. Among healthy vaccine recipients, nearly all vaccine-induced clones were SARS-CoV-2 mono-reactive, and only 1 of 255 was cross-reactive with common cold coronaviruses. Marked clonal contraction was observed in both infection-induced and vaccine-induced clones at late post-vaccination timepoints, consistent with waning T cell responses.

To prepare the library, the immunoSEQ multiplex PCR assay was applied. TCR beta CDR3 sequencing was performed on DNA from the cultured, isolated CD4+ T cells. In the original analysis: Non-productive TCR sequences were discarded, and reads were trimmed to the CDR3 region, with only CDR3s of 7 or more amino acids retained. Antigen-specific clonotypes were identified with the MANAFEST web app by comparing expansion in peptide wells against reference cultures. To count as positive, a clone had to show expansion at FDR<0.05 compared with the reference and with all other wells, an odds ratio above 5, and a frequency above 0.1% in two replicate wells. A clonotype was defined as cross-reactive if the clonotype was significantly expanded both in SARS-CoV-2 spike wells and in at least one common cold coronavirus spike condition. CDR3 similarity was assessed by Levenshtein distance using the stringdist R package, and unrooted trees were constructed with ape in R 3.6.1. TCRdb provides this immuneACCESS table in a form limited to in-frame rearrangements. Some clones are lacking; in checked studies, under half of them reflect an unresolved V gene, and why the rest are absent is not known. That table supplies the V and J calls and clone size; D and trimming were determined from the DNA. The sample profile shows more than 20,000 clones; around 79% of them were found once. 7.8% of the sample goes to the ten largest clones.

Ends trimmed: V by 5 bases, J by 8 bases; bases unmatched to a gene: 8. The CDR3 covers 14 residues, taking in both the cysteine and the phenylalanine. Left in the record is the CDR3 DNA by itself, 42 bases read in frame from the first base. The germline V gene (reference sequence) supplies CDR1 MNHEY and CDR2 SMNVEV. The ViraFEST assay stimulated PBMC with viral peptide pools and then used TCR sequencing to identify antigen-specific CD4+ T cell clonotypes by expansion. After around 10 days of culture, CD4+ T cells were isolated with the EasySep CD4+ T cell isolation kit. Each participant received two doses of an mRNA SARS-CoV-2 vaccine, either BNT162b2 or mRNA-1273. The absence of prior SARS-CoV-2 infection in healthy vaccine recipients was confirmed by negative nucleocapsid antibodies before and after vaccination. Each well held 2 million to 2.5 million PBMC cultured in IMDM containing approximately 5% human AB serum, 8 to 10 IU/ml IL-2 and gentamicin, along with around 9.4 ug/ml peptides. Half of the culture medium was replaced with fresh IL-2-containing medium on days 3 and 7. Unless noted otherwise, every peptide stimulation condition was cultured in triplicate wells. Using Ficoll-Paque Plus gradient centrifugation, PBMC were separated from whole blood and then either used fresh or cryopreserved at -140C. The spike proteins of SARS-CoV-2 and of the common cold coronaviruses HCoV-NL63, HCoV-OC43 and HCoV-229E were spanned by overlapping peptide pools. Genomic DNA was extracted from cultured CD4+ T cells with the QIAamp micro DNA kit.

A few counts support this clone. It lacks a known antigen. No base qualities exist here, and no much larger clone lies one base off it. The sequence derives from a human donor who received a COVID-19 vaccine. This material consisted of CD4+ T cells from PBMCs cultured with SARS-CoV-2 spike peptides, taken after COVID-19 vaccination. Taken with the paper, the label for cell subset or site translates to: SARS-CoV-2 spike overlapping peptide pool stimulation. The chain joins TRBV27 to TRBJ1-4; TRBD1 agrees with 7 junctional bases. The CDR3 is CASSLQGIGEKLFF. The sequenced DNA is TGTGCCAGCAGTCTACAGGGGATAGGGGAAAAACTGTTTTTT. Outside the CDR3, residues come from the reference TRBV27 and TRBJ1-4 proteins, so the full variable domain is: EAQVTQNPRYLITVTGKKLTVTCSQNMNHEYMSWYRQDPGLGLRQIYYSMNVEVTDKGDVPEGYKVSRKEKRNFPLILESPSPNQTSLYFCASSLQGIGEKLFFGSGTQLSVL.